This TCR beta chain was found in a study of PD-L1 blockade in urothelial cancer. Study context: Patients began atezolizumab, 1,200 mg intravenously every 3 weeks, in the mid-2010s. The authors examined blood 3 weeks (second dose) and 6 weeks after treatment start.

Per the germline V gene, CDR1 is DFQATT and CDR2 is SNEGSKA (reference sequence). CDR3 length equals 11 residues. Trimming pared 3 bases from V and 4 bases from J, leaving 6 bases between. Locally advanced or metastatic urothelial carcinoma was present in patients. Profiled with immunoSEQ multiplex PCR; TCRdb holds only in-frame clones, not every one. Among approximately 48,000 clones listed, approximately 83% were seen once. This receptor was taken from a man aged 55 to 70 with urothelial cancer. The chain recombines TRBV20-1 with TRBJ1-1; D unresolved. The sequenced sample was PBMCs, obtained around atezolizumab (anti-PD-L1) treatment. The CDR3 nucleotides are TGCAGTGCTAGTATTATCACTGAAGCTTTCTTT. It specifies CSASIITEAFF.